The next 28 T cell receptor beta chains were all read from a single sample in a study of blood T cell repertoires in COVID-19. Sequencing was performed with immunoSEQ multiplex PCR; in TCRdb, only in-frame clones are kept and a portion is missing. Here the sample spans about 280,000 clones, over 75% being singletons. The source material was peripheral blood. The receptors come from a man aged 50-59 years with active or convalescent COVID-19.

This rearrangement joins TRBV4-2 to TRBJ2-3; TRBD2 aligns across 16 bases. V lost 0 bases to trimming and J lost 0 bases; unmatched junction nucleotides: 9. This CDR3 is built from 21 residues. Germline V lookup: CDR1 LGHNA, CDR2 YNFKEQ. DNA for the CDR3: TGTGCCAGCAGCCAAGAAGGGACTAGCGGGAGGGTCCACGTGAGCACAGATACGCAGTATTTT. Translation gives CASSQEGTSGRVHVSTDTQYF.

This chain joins TRBV7-2 and TRBJ2-1, with a weak D call TRBD1 (6 bases). This CDR3 region has 16 residues. Between the trimmed V and J ends, which lost 5 bases and 5 bases, there was a span of 19 bases. From germline, CDR1 is SGHTA and CDR2 FQGNSA. CDR3 DNA sequence: TGTGCCAGCAGCGCTTGGACAGTGATTGTTGACAATGAGCAGTTCTTC. It codes for CASSAWTVIVDNEQFF.

The chain is built from TRBV7-3 and TRBJ1-2; D gene unclear. CDR1 is SGHTA, CDR2 FQGTGA, per germline. The CDR3 sequence is 14 residues long. Trimming removed 5 bases at V and 7 bases at J, with 17 bases between. The CDR3 bases are TGTGCCAGCAGCACCGGACTTAACACGTCTGGCTACACCTTC. Its protein is CASSTGLNTSGYTF.

This clone appeared a single time. The rearrangement joins TRBV5-1 to TRBJ2-3, with 10 bases identical to TRBD2. From germline, CDR1 is SGHRS and CDR2 YFSETQ. CDR3 length: 16 amino acids. Trimming removed 4 bases from V and 3 bases from J; junction bases left unmatched: 8. CDR3 DNA: TGCGCCAGCAGCCTAGCACTAGCGGGATCGACAGATACGCAGTATTTT. Its translation is CASSLALAGSTDTQYF.

This clone was recorded a few times. The chain uses TRBV4-1 and TRBJ1-2; no definite D call. V was trimmed by 3 bases and J by 8 bases, leaving 22 bases between them. CDR1 is MGHRA and CDR2 is YSYEKL in the germline V gene. The CDR3 runs 16 residues. This CDR3 is CASSQMTPIEWRGYTF. The DNA of the CDR3 is TGCGCCAGCAGCCAGATGACCCCGATTGAGTGGAGGGGCTACACCTTC.

V is TRBV3-1 (or the pseudogene TRBV3-2) and J is TRBJ1-5; tentatively, D is TRBD1 (6 bases). The CDR3 contains 16 residues. V lost 4 bases and J lost 5, with 18 bases in between. CDR1 and CDR2 from the germline V gene are LGHDT and YNNKEL (reference sequence). CDR3 sequence reads: CASSPLTGTGDQPQHF. CDR3 DNA sequence: TGTGCCAGCAGCCCACTCACAGGGACGGGCGATCAGCCCCAGCATTTT.

The count of this clone is one. The CDR3 is CASSQDFRENYEQYF. In DNA form, the CDR3 reads TGCGCCAGCAGCCAAGATTTCCGGGAAAACTACGAGCAGTACTTC. The chain has TRBV4-1 and TRBJ2-7, with D maybe TRBD2 (5 bases). Deletions cut 0 bases from V and 3 bases from J, with 12 bases between. The CDR3 runs 15 residues. Germline V gene sequence: CDR1 MGHRA, CDR2 YSYEKL.

This chain joins TRBV5-1 and TRBJ2-1; 7 bases are a match to TRBD1. Germline V gene sequence: CDR1 SGHRS, CDR2 YFSETQ. Losses at the gene ends were 5 bases for V and 10 bases for J; bases not matched to a gene: 15. This CDR3 comprises 15 residues. The CDR3 DNA sequence: TGCGCCAGCAGTCCCGGGGCGACAGGGAAATCCGAGCAGTTCTTC. Its translation: CASSPGATGKSEQFF.

V usage is TRBV14 and J usage is TRBJ2-3, with D possibly TRBD2 on 5 matching bases. The CDR3 spans 13 residues. Trimming took 10 bases from V and 3 from J, leaving 14 bases between them. Germline CDR1 is SGHDN and CDR2 is FVKESK. This CDR3 is CAKVWENTDTQYF. CDR3 DNA: TGTGCCAAGGTGTGGGAGAATACAGATACGCAGTATTTT.

This clone was detected only a few times. This rearrangement joins TRBV24-1 to TRBJ2-3; the match to TRBD2 covers 9 bases. Germline CDR1 is KGHDR and CDR2 is SFDVKD. The CDR3 consists of 16 residues. Losses at the gene ends were 4 bases for V and 3 bases for J; bases not matched to a gene: 7. CDR3 in DNA: TGTGCCACCAGTGAAGGGAGCGGGAGGACAACAGATACGCAGTATTTT. Encoded protein: CATSEGSGRTTDTQYF.

Written as DNA, the CDR3 is TGTGCCAGCAGTGAACTGGTCTCCGCGGGACGGGCTCGCACAGATACGCAGTATTTT. It specifies CASSELVSAGRARTDTQYF. The chain recombines TRBV6-1 with TRBJ2-3; D is perhaps TRBD2 (6 bases). This CDR3 spans 19 amino acids. Germline CDR1 is MNHNS and CDR2 is SASEGT. V lost 2 bases to trimming and J lost 1 base, with 22 bases between them.

The chain employs TRBV29-1 and TRBJ2-5, with 8 positions matching TRBD1. The germline CDR1 and CDR2 sequences are SQVTM and ANQGSEA. The CDR3 is 13 amino acids. Trimming removed 6 bases from V and 0 bases from J; junction bases left unmatched: 3. CDR3 nucleotides: TGCAGCGTGACAGGGGTCCACCAAGAGACCCAGTACTTC. Amino acid sequence: CSVTGVHQETQYF.

This clone was counted a single time. The gene calls are TRBV9 and TRBJ2-1; 8 bases are shared with TRBD2. The CDR3 length is 15 residues. The ends lost 0 bases at V and 7 bases at J; junction bases unmatched: 6. Germline V gene data show CDR1 as SGDLS and CDR2 as YYNGEE. CDR3 coding DNA: TGTGCCAGCAGCGTAGCGGCGGGACTAGGGAATGAGCAGTTCTTC. Residues: CASSVAAGLGNEQFF.

The rearrangement uses TRBV5-4 and TRBJ2-3; D might be TRBD2 (7 bases). Trimming pared 1 base from V and 0 bases from J, leaving 12 bases between. The CDR3 contains 16 residues. Looked up from germline, CDR1 is SGHNT and CDR2 is YYREEE (reference sequence). DNA of the CDR3: TGTGCCAGCAGCTTGAAGGGGGGGACTAGCACAGATACGCAGTATTTT. It translates to CASSLKGGTSTDTQYF.

This chain connects TRBV6-4 to TRBJ2-5, with 11 bases fitting TRBD2. Trimming took 7 bases from V and 4 from J; bases not matched to a gene: 23. The CDR3 runs to 20 residues. Germline lookup yields CDR1 MRHNA and CDR2 SNTAGT. Written as DNA, the CDR3 is TGTGCCAGCACCGTCAAGCGGCATTTGCTTAGCGGGAGGGCCGGAGAGACCCAGTACTTC. Translation gives CASTVKRHLLSGRAGETQYF.

The V call is TRBV19, the J call TRBJ2-3, with 11 bases lining up with TRBD2. The CDR3 spans 16 residues. Germline CDR1 is LNHDA and CDR2 is SQIVND (reference sequence). After removal of 5 bases from V and 8 bases from J, the junction contained 12 bases not matched to a gene. In DNA form, the CDR3 reads TGTGCCAGTAGTTCGGCTAGCGGGAGGACCCGTCCTACGCAGTATTTT. Translating gives CASSSASGRTRPTQYF. Supplemented by reference TRBV19 and TRBJ2-3, the full variable domain reads DGGITQSPKYLFRKEGQNVTLSCEQNLNHDAMYWYRQDPGQGLRLIYYSQIVNDFQKGDIAEGYSVSREKKESFPLTVTSAQKNPTAFYLCASSSASGRTRPTQYFGPGTRLTVL.

The table lists this clone with a count of one. V gene TRBV27 combines with J gene TRBJ1-5; D is unresolved. The germline gives CDR1 MNHEY, CDR2 SMNVEV (reference sequence). The CDR3 consists of 14 residues. Trimming shortened V by 2 bases and J by 0 bases, and 5 bases separated the two germline ends. The CDR3 loop reads CASSLIYSNQPQHF. CDR3 DNA sequence: TGTGCCAGCAGTTTAATCTATAGCAATCAGCCCCAGCATTTT.

V and J are TRBV20-1 and TRBJ1-6, with D hard to call. CDR1 and CDR2 (germline): DFQATT, SNEGSKA (reference sequence). This CDR3 is built from 14 residues. V was trimmed by 3 bases and J by 2 bases, leaving 8 bases between them. Here the CDR3 DNA reads TGCAGTGCTAGTGGTCAGACCTATAATTCACCCCTCCACTTT. Protein sequence: CSASGQTYNSPLHF.

The V and J genes are TRBV5-1 and TRBJ2-7, with 14 bases aligning to TRBD2. Germline V gives CDR1 SGHRS, CDR2 YFSETQ. The CDR3 loop spans 16 amino acids. V shed 3 bases and J 7 bases; nucleotides not matched to a gene: 9. The CDR3 here is CASSSLGLAGEGEQYF. CDR3 in DNA: TGCGCCAGCAGCTCCCTGGGACTAGCGGGAGAGGGGGAGCAGTACTTC.

The rearrangement uses TRBV11-2 and TRBJ2-3; weak D call: TRBD2 (6 bases). The CDR3 sequence is 17 residues long. Germline V gene sequence: CDR1 SGHAT, CDR2 FQNNGV. V was pared by 1 base and J by 5 bases, with 19 bases between. The CDR3 loop reads CASSLVARRGRGDTQYF. CDR3 coding DNA: TGTGCCAGCAGCTTAGTAGCTAGGAGGGGTCGTGGAGATACGCAGTATTTT.

This clone has just one count. This chain connects TRBV9 to TRBJ2-6; TRBD2 aligns across 13 bases. The V segment lost 6 bases and the J segment 2 bases; nucleotides outside the gene matches: 5. The germline V gene has CDR1 SGDLS and CDR2 YYNGEE. This CDR3 region has 17 residues. The CDR3 DNA sequence: TGTGCCAGCACGGGAGGACTAGCGGGAGCTGGGGCCAACGTCCTGACTTTC. Translated, it gives CASTGGLAGAGANVLTF.

The genes are TRBV5-1 and TRBJ2-5; D not certain. The CDR3 runs 14 residues. V was trimmed by 0 bases and J by 4 bases, leaving 10 bases between them. Germline CDR1 is SGHRS and CDR2 is YFSETQ. Here the CDR3 DNA reads TGCGCCAGCAGCTTGGACTGGTATGGAGAGACCCAGTACTTC. It specifies CASSLDWYGETQYF.

This rearrangement joins TRBV7-8 to TRBJ1-5; 7 bases fit TRBD1. With V trimmed by 5 bases and J by 0 bases, 10 bases remained unmatched. Per the germline V gene, CDR1 is SGHVS and CDR2 is FQNEAQ. The CDR3 covers 17 residues. CDR3 sequence reads: CASSRDRAVPSNQPQHF. In DNA, the CDR3 is TGTGCCAGCAGCCGCGACAGGGCCGTTCCTAGCAATCAGCCCCAGCATTTT.

The chain uses TRBV7-9 and TRBJ2-5; D is perhaps TRBD1 or TRBD2 (5 bases each). Germline V gene lookup returns CDR1 SEHNR and CDR2 FQNEAQ (reference sequence). The CDR3 spans 13 residues. Deletions cut 5 bases from V and 5 bases from J, with 12 bases between. The CDR3 DNA sequence: TGTGCCAGCAGCAGGGACCCAGGGGAGACCCAGTACTTC. Encoded protein: CASSRDPGETQYF.

This rearrangement joins TRBV12-3 or TRBV12-4 to TRBJ1-5; D possibly corresponds to TRBD1 (5 bases). V was trimmed by 6 bases and J by 7 bases, leaving 10 bases between them. This CDR3 comprises 12 residues. The CDR3 nucleotides are TGTGCCAGCAGCCCGGGGGTACAGCCCCAGCATTTT. Encoded protein: CASSPGVQPQHF.

This chain uses TRBV7-2 with TRBJ2-3; D gene unclear. Germline lookup yields CDR1 SGHTA and CDR2 FQGNSA. V was clipped by 5 bases and J by 5 bases, with 8 bases between them. The CDR3 is 12 residues long. CDR3: CASSPTGDTQYF. The CDR3 DNA is TGTGCCAGCAGCCCGACTGGAGATACGCAGTATTTT.

The gene calls are TRBV19 and TRBJ1-5; D ambiguous. Trimming pared 9 bases from V and 4 bases from J, leaving 10 bases between. The CDR3 spans 12 residues. Per germline, CDR1 LNHDA and CDR2 SQIVND (reference sequence). The CDR3 bases are TGTGCCAGCCGCAGAAGTAATCAGCCCCAGCATTTT. This codes for CASRRSNQPQHF. Drawing the rest from reference TRBV19 and TRBJ1-5, the complete variable domain is DGGITQSPKYLFRKEGQNVTLSCEQNLNHDAMYWYRQDPGQGLRLIYYSQIVNDFQKGDIAEGYSVSREKKESFPLTVTSAQKNPTAFYLCASRRSNQPQHFGDGTRLSIL.

The chain carries TRBV5-5 and TRBJ2-5; perhaps TRBD2 as D (5 bases). CDR1 and CDR2 (germline): SGHKS, YYEKEE (reference sequence). This CDR3 has 13 amino acids. V lost 2 bases and J 6 bases, leaving 11 bases between the germline ends. CDR3 nucleotides: TGTGCCAGCAGCTTAGAATCGGGAAAGACCCAGTACTTC. Its translation is CASSLESGKTQYF.